These 28 T cell receptor beta chains were sequenced from one sample in a study of human T cells and chemical hapten exposure. TCRdb reanalysed the RACE reads using MiXCR and keeps one entry per CDR3 protein. This table has 150,000 to 200,000 distinct CDR3 sequences, 25% to 35% appearing once. The time point denotes: pre-sensitization, week 0. Treatment given: therapeutic diphenylcyclopropenone sensitization with weekly scalp DPC. Source: whole blood, taken in connection with sensitization to the hapten diphenylcyclopropenone (DPC). These receptors came from a woman between 25 and 40 years old with alopecia areata. Some clones in this sample may be carry-over from other donors' samples.

The chain has TRBV7-9 and TRBJ2-7, with 9 bases lining up with TRBD1. Germline V CDR1 and CDR2: SEHNR, FQNEAQ (reference sequence). V trimming: 5 bases; J trimming: 3 bases; junction bases outside the gene matches: 8. CDR3 length equals 15 residues. The CDR3 loop is CASSPKGQGYYEQYF. The CDR3, as DNA: TGTGCCAGCAGCCCTAAGGGACAGGGATACTACGAGCAGTACTTC.

Only a few counts were recorded for this clonotype. V usage is TRBV9 and J usage is TRBJ1-1, with 8 bases aligning to TRBD1. CDR1 and CDR2 (germline): SGDLS, YYNGEE. V shed 0 bases and J 0 bases; nucleotides not matched to a gene: 7. The CDR3 length is 17 residues. The CDR3 region is CASSVGADRALNTEAFF. The CDR3 nucleotides read TGTGCCAGCAGCGTAGGCGCGGACAGGGCCCTGAACACTGAAGCTTTCTTT.

The J gene is TRBJ1-6, the V gene TRBV9; D remains ambiguous. The V gene's germline CDR1 is SGDLS and CDR2 YYNGEE. V was trimmed by 0 bases and J by 7 bases, leaving 8 bases between them. The length of the CDR3 is 14 residues. The CDR3 coding sequence is TGTGCCAGCAGCGTAGGTACAGCAAATTCACCCCTCCACTTT. Its translation: CASSVGTANSPLHF.

This chain connects TRBV28 to TRBJ2-3; 9 bases align to TRBD2. Germline CDR1 MDHEN, CDR2 SYDVKM. The trim removed 10 bases at V and 3 bases at J, leaving 5 bases unmatched. The length of the CDR3 is 13 residues. The DNA of the CDR3 is TGTGCCACTGCGGGGGGGACTACAGATACGCAGTATTTT. It specifies CATAGGTTDTQYF.

The chain links TRBV9 to TRBJ2-2; maybe TRBD1 (6 bases). V lost 2 bases and J 0 bases, leaving 11 bases between the germline ends. Germline V lookup: CDR1 SGDLS, CDR2 YYNGEE. The CDR3 extends over 16 amino acids. The CDR3 bases are TGTGCCAGCAGCGTTACCGGGACACCGAACACCGGGGAGCTGTTTTTT. It is translated as CASSVTGTPNTGELFF.

This chain's CDR3 is CASSYRATSNQPQHF. The CDR3 DNA reads as TGTGCCAGCAGTTACCGGGCCACCTCCAATCAGCCCCAGCATTTT. The chain has TRBV2 and TRBJ1-5, with D uncertain. Trimming stripped 5 bases from V and 3 bases from J, with 14 bases between. Looked up from germline, CDR1 is SNHLY and CDR2 is FYNNEI. CDR3 length: 15 amino acids.

This chain uses TRBV15 with TRBJ2-1; possibly TRBD2 for D (7 bases). The CDR3 extends over 13 amino acids. V was cut by 0 bases and J by 9 bases, with 9 bases left in between. The V gene's germline CDR1 is LNHNV and CDR2 YYDKDF (reference sequence). In DNA, the CDR3 is TGTGCCACCAGCAGAGAGGGGGGGCGTGAGCAGTTCTTC. Its translation: CATSREGGREQFF.

A few counts support this clonotype. Mismatch with germline at one junction end may stem from a read error. The chain carries TRBV5-1 and TRBJ1-5; D is possibly TRBD1 (5 bases). CDR3 length: 15 residues. CDR1 is SGHRS, CDR2 YFSETQ, per germline. CDR3 DNA sequence: TGCGCCAGCAGCTTGGGAGGGGATGGCAATCAGCCCCAACATTTT. Translating gives CASSLGGDGNQPQHF.

This chain uses TRBV29-1 with TRBJ1-1; D is unclear. The V end lost 4 bases, the J end lost 1 base, and 4 bases lay between the germline ends. Germline values: CDR1 SQVTM, CDR2 ANQGSEA. The CDR3 consists of 11 residues. The CDR3 loop is CSVVSNTEAFF. CDR3 DNA: TGCAGCGTTGTGTCGAACACTGAAGCTTTCTTT.

Only a few counts were recorded for this clonotype. V is TRBV5-1 and J is TRBJ1-2; 10 bases agree with TRBD1. The CDR3 loop spans 16 amino acids. Trimming took 5 bases from V and 6 from J; bases not matched to a gene: 13. CDR1 SGHRS and CDR2 YFSETQ come from the germline V gene. The CDR3 loop is CASSFDRGRFLDGYTF. The CDR3 DNA is TGCGCCAGCAGTTTTGACAGGGGGCGGTTTCTTGATGGCTACACCTTC.

This clonotype was picked up a small number of times. The CDR3 nucleotides are TGTGCCAGCACCTCAGCCCGACAGGGCGGTCGCACCGGGGAGCTGTTTTTT. As protein: CASTSARQGGRTGELFF. The rearrangement joins TRBV5-4 to TRBJ2-2; TRBD1 matches 7 bases. J lost 4 bases, V lost 6 bases, and 15 bases had no gene match. This CDR3 has 17 residues. Germline values: CDR1 SGHNT, CDR2 YYREEE (reference sequence).

This chain uses TRBV29-1 with TRBJ2-3; D is tentatively TRBD1 or TRBD2 (5 bases each). Germline V gene lookup returns CDR1 SQVTM and CDR2 ANQGSEA. The CDR3 contains 16 residues. V lost 6 bases and J lost 8, with 27 bases in between. CDR3 loop: CSVATPGDGAPGTQYF. As DNA, the CDR3 is TGCAGCGTCGCCACCCCCGGGGACGGGGCTCCGGGTACGCAGTATTTT.

The genes are TRBV20-1 and TRBJ2-7; 10 bases line up with TRBD1. The CDR3 spans 14 residues. V trimming: 5 bases; J trimming: 5 bases; junction bases outside the gene matches: 9. In germline, CDR1 is DFQATT, CDR2 SNEGSKA (reference sequence). CDR3 region: CSAEPGQGGHEQYF. The CDR3 nucleotides read TGCAGTGCTGAGCCCGGACAGGGGGGCCACGAGCAGTACTTC.

This chain connects TRBV29-1 to TRBJ2-4; TRBD1 agrees at 7 bases. The germline CDR1 and CDR2 sequences are SQVTM and ANQGSEA. The CDR3 has 17 residues. Trimming at V came to 4 bases and at J to 0 bases, leaving 12 bases not matched to a gene. The CDR3 region is CSVVLGTANLAKNIQYF. The CDR3 nucleotides are TGCAGCGTTGTATTGGGGACAGCGAATCTAGCCAAAAACATTCAGTACTTC.

This clonotype was counted only a few times. The rearrangement uses TRBV7-9 and TRBJ2-7, with 10 bases lining up with TRBD1. The CDR3 totals 13 residues. V lost 5 bases and J lost 9; bases outside the gene matches: 7. Germline V gene lookup returns CDR1 SEHNR and CDR2 FQNEAQ (reference sequence). For the CDR3, the DNA is TGTGCCAGCAGCGAAATCCGGGACAGGGGGCAGTACTTC. Protein product: CASSEIRDRGQYF.

This clonotype was observed a few times. The chain uses TRBV6-6 and TRBJ2-5; possibly TRBD1 or TRBD2 for D (5 bases each). The germline CDR1 and CDR2 sequences are MNHNY and SVGAGI (reference sequence). This CDR3 has 14 residues. Trimming took 2 bases from V and 1 from J, leaving 8 bases between them. CDR3 protein: CASSYGGAQETQYF. DNA of the CDR3: TGTGCCAGCAGTTACGGGGGAGCCCAAGAGACCCAGTACTTC.

This clonotype occurred a few times. The J gene is TRBJ2-4, the V gene TRBV7-2, with D perhaps being TRBD1 or TRBD2 (6 bases each). V was cut by 4 bases and J by 11 bases, with 15 bases left in between. The CDR3 loop spans 13 amino acids. The germline V gene encodes CDR1 SGHTA and CDR2 FQGNSA. The CDR3 protein is CASSSSIGGVQYF. The CDR3 DNA reads as TGTGCCAGCAGCTCCTCAATCGGGGGCGTTCAGTACTTC.

The chain has TRBV7-2 and TRBJ2-3, with D hard to call. This CDR3 comprises 14 residues. Germline CDR1 is SGHTA and CDR2 is FQGNSA. Trimming left V 8 bases short and J 1 base short, with 13 bases between. Here the CDR3 DNA reads TGTGCCAGCCGATGGGGTACAGGCACAGATACGCAGTATTTT. This translates into CASRWGTGTDTQYF.

The V gene is TRBV6-6, the J gene TRBJ1-2; D remains ambiguous. CDR1 is MNHNY and CDR2 is SVGAGI in the germline V gene (reference sequence). V lost 5 bases and J 6 bases, leaving 16 bases between the germline ends. The CDR3 has 14 residues. The CDR3 region has the DNA TGTGCCAGCAGTCCCTGGGGTCCTCAAGATGGCTACACCTTC. It codes for CASSPWGPQDGYTF.

This clonotype was observed a few times. This chain uses TRBV28 with TRBJ2-5, with TRBD2 matching 8 bases. Trimming took 3 bases from V and 2 from J; bases not matched to a gene: 14. CDR1 MDHEN and CDR2 SYDVKM come from the germline V gene. The CDR3 runs 18 residues. DNA of the CDR3: TGTGCCAGCAGTTTTCGACTTAGCGGGAATCGGGGGCAAGAGACCCAGTACTTC. Its protein product is CASSFRLSGNRGQETQYF.

The chain uses TRBV7-2 and TRBJ2-1; 10 nucleotides match TRBD2. Germline-derived CDR1 and CDR2 are SGHTA and FQGNSA. V was clipped by 4 bases and J by 4 bases; unmatched bases: 7. The CDR3 length is 16 residues. In nucleotides, the CDR3 is TGTGCCAGCAGCTCCGGGCTAGCGGGGGTATACAATGAGCAGTTCTTC. Its translation: CASSSGLAGVYNEQFF.

This clonotype was observed once. The gene calls are TRBV27 and TRBJ1-2; a weak D match, TRBD1 (5 bases). The CDR3 is made up of 13 amino acids. Germline V gene data show CDR1 as MNHEY and CDR2 as SMNVEV (reference sequence). V was trimmed by 5 bases and J by 8 bases, leaving 15 bases between them. CDR3: CASSPQGGRGYTF. The CDR3, as DNA: TGTGCCAGCAGTCCCCAGGGAGGGAGAGGCTACACCTTC.

J is TRBJ2-2 and V is TRBV5-1; the D is unclear. Trimming removed 4 bases from V and 2 bases from J, with 15 bases in between. This CDR3 region has 16 residues. Germline V gene lookup returns CDR1 SGHRS and CDR2 YFSETQ. DNA for the CDR3: TGCGCCAGCAGCCGTGCTAGTTCAAGTAACACCGGGGAGCTGTTTTTT. Protein sequence: CASSRASSSNTGELFF. Full variable domain (outside the CDR3, taken from reference TRBV5-1 and TRBJ2-2): KAGVTQTPRYLIKTRGQQVTLSCSPISGHRSVSWYQQTPGQGLQFLFEYFSETQRNKGNFPGRFSGRQFSNSRSEMNVSTLELGDSALYLCASSRASSSNTGELFFGEGSRLTVL.

This clonotype appeared a single time. Just one base apart from a much larger clone, this may be a read error. The V gene is TRBV4-3, the J gene TRBJ1-5, with no clear D. V was trimmed by 1 base and J by 5 bases, leaving 18 bases between them. CDR1 and CDR2 from the germline V gene are LGHNA and YSLEER. The CDR3 totals 17 residues. The CDR3 here is CASSQVSQVGRDQPQHF. The CDR3 nucleotides are TGCGCCAGCAGCCAAGTCAGCCAGGTAGGGAGAGATCAGCCCCAGCATTTT.

The chain combines TRBV6-1 with TRBJ2-2; either TRBD1 or TRBD2 may supply D (5 bases each). Germline V gene lookup returns CDR1 MNHNS and CDR2 SASEGT. V was trimmed by 3 bases and J by 6 bases, leaving 11 bases between them. The CDR3 runs 14 residues. The CDR3 protein is CASSDRGVAGELFF. CDR3 nucleotide sequence: TGTGCCAGCAGTGATAGAGGGGTGGCCGGGGAGCTGTTTTTT.

The V call is TRBV5-1, the J call TRBJ2-7, with unresolved D. The CDR3 is made up of 14 amino acids. CDR1 is SGHRS and CDR2 is YFSETQ in the germline V gene. V gave up 0 bases and J gave up 4 bases, with 11 bases separating them. CDR3 loop: CASSLGQQLYEQYF. The CDR3 DNA reads TGCGCCAGCAGCTTGGGGCAGCAACTATACGAGCAGTACTTC.

This clonotype was found a few times. The gene calls are TRBV28 and TRBJ2-7; D is possibly TRBD2 (7 bases). The V end was cut by 6 bases, the J end by 0 bases, with 12 bases between. There are 14 residues in the CDR3. Germline V lookup: CDR1 MDHEN, CDR2 SYDVKM. The CDR3 reads CASRKGGSSYEQYF. The CDR3 DNA reads TGTGCCAGCAGGAAGGGGGGGAGCTCCTACGAGCAGTACTTC.

This clonotype has more than one count but fewer than ten. The V gene is TRBV5-1, the J gene TRBJ2-1; TRBD2 aligns across 7 bases. CDR3 length equals 16 residues. V shed 0 bases and J 0 bases; nucleotides not matched to a gene: 3. CDR1 and CDR2 (germline): SGHRS, YFSETQ. For the CDR3, the DNA is TGCGCCAGCAGCTTGGCGGGCGGGAGCTCCTACAATGAGCAGTTCTTC. Encoded protein: CASSLAGGSSYNEQFF.